These 9 T cell receptor beta chains share one sample of origin, sequenced in a study of blood T cell repertoires in COVID-19 (dated by TCRdb to 2019 to 2021). Receptors were amplified or captured by the immunoSEQ multiplex PCR assay. Here the immuneACCESS table is served through TCRdb, limited to in-frame sequences with V and J called. Missing clones are a known gap in these copies; in checked studies unresolved V genes cover under half, and the rest lacks a known reason. This sample comprises about 170,000 clones, about 83% of them detected only once. In total, the top ten clones hold about 3.6% of the sample. Material: PBMCs or T cells enriched from blood (not recorded which). The receptors here all came from a woman aged 45-65 years in a cohort exposed to, infected with or recovered from COVID-19 (not recorded which).

CDR3 in amino acids: CAWIADFSGNTIYF. DNA of the CDR3: TGTGCCTGGATTGCGGACTTCTCTGGAAACACCATATATTTT. The chain couples TRBV30 to TRBJ1-3, with D uncertain. Germline CDR1 reads GTSNPN; CDR2 reads SVGIG (reference sequence). The CDR3 sequence is 14 residues long. The V end was cut by 4 bases, the J end by 0 bases, with 10 bases between.

The chain joins TRBV10-1 to TRBJ2-7, with 9 bases that match TRBD2. The germline gives CDR1 WNHNN, CDR2 SYGVQD (reference sequence). The CDR3 length is 18 residues. The J segment lost 5 bases and the V segment lost 3 bases, leaving 17 bases of the junction unmatched. The CDR3 reads CASSDQQAGGEKKNEQYF. In DNA, the CDR3 is TGCGCCAGCAGTGACCAACAAGCGGGAGGTGAGAAGAAAAACGAGCAGTACTTC.

The chain is built from TRBV5-6 and TRBJ2-7; 7 nucleotides align to TRBD1. After removal of 2 bases from V and 4 bases from J, the junction contained 6 bases not matched to a gene. This CDR3 has 14 amino acids. CDR1 is SGHDT and CDR2 is YYEEEE in the germline V gene. The CDR3 spells CASSFGQVSYEQYF. As DNA, the CDR3 is TGTGCCAGCAGCTTCGGACAGGTTTCTTACGAGCAGTACTTC.

The gene calls are TRBV6-6 and TRBJ1-2; TRBD1 matches 12 bases. Germline V lookup: CDR1 MNHNY, CDR2 SVGAGI (reference sequence). There are 17 residues in the CDR3. V was pared by 5 bases and J by 3 bases, with 10 bases of the junction left unmatched. CDR3 residues: CASSLRDRGREDYGYTF. In nucleotides, the CDR3 is TGTGCCAGCAGTCTACGGGACAGGGGGCGAGAGGACTATGGCTACACCTTC.

This clone turned up a few times. J is TRBJ1-1 and V is TRBV2; D unresolved. The CDR3 is 11 amino acids. From germline, CDR1 is SNHLY and CDR2 FYNNEI. The V end was cut by 6 bases, the J end by 0 bases, with 2 bases between. The CDR3 region has the DNA TGTGCCAGCAGCATGAACACTGAAGCTTTCTTT. Amino acids: CASSMNTEAFF. Combining the CDR3 with reference TRBV2 and TRBJ1-1 gives the whole variable domain EPEVTQTPSHQVTQMGQEVILRCVPISNHLYFYWYRQILGQKVEFLVSFYNNEISEKSEIFDDQFSVERPDGSNFTLKIRSTKLEDSAMYFCASSMNTEAFFGQGTRLTVV.

CDR3 loop: CASSLGRGNEKLFF. CDR3 coding DNA: TGTGCCAGCAGCTTGGGGCGGGGTAATGAAAAACTGTTTTTT. The V call is TRBV5-4, the J call TRBJ1-4; D is ambiguous. V gave up 0 bases and J gave up 4 bases, with 7 bases separating them. Germline V gene sequence: CDR1 SGHNT, CDR2 YYREEE (reference sequence). The CDR3 is 14 residues long.

The chain couples TRBV27 to TRBJ1-4, with TRBD1 identical over 7 bases. J lost 1 base, V lost 3 bases, and 5 bases had no gene match. Germline V lookup: CDR1 MNHEY, CDR2 SMNVEV (reference sequence). The CDR3 is 16 amino acids. The CDR3 spells CASSFGAGGTNEKLFF. CDR3 nucleotides: TGTGCCAGCAGTTTCGGGGCAGGGGGAACTAATGAAAAACTGTTTTTT.

This rearrangement joins TRBV7-9 to TRBJ1-1; a weak D match, TRBD1 (6 bases). The CDR3 extends over 14 amino acids. Germline loops: CDR1 SEHNR, CDR2 FQNEAQ (reference sequence). With 0 bases removed from V and 5 bases from J, the gap between germline ends came to 10 bases. The DNA for the CDR3 is TGTGCCAGCAGCTTAGCCGGGGGGCAGACTGAAGCTTTCTTT. This gives the protein CASSLAGGQTEAFF.

The chain recombines TRBV5-4 with TRBJ2-7; TRBD1 matches 8 bases. V shed 0 bases, J shed 2 bases, and the junction held 4 bases outside the gene matches. There are 15 residues in the CDR3. The germline V gene encodes CDR1 SGHNT and CDR2 YYREEE (reference sequence). The CDR3 protein is CASSLGWTGTYEQYF. The CDR3 bases are TGTGCCAGCAGCTTGGGGTGGACAGGGACCTACGAGCAGTACTTC.